In its sample, the clone carrying this TCR beta chain was seen many times. This entry is derived from a study of early T cells in non-severe SARS-CoV-2 infection. Study background: The sequenced material was bulk RNA from unsorted whole blood, and its chains were unpaired.

The CDR3 runs 15 residues. CDR1 and CDR2 from the germline V gene are SGHRS and YFSETQ. The V segment lost 3 bases and the J segment 7 bases; nucleotides outside the gene matches: 10. As part of library construction, unique molecular identifiers were attached to individual cDNA molecules. TCRdb fed the 5' RACE reads into MiXCR, producing one record per CDR3 protein. The repertoire includes around 28,000 distinct CDR3 sequences, 4% to 5.5% of them detected once, and over 2.5% sits in the top ten. This chain uses TRBV5-1 with TRBJ2-1, with 7 bases that match TRBD1. The sequence came from an adult who was a healthcare worker with PCR-confirmed SARS-CoV-2 infection or an uninfected control (not recorded which). Specimen: whole blood. The CDR3, as DNA: TGCGCCAGCAGCTCGTGGACAGGTTTGATAAATGAGCAGTTCTTC. Protein: CASSSWTGLINEQFF.